Sequencing of this T cell receptor beta chain was carried out in a study of beta chain features in type 1 diabetes. The authors reverse transcribed all of the isolated RNA, so sequencing captured expressed TCRB transcripts. Some clones are missing from TCRdb's copy, which holds only in-frame ones; the method was immunoSEQ multiplex PCR. The sample contains approximately 70,000 clones, approximately 50% of which appear only once. Central memory, naive, regulatory and stem cell-like memory CD4+ cells were sorted by CD45RO/CCR7/CD25/CD127/CD95/CD27. The germline gives CDR1 LGHNT, CDR2 FRNRAP. The CDR3 length is 16 residues. The V segment lost 7 bases and the J segment 1 base; nucleotides outside the gene matches: 8. With respect to this clone: Its antigen is undetermined.

Overall study results and limits: VDJ junctions from type 1 diabetes patients carried fewer insertions and larger deletions. Within each of all four CD4+ subsets, Type 1 diabetes patients had TCRB CDR3s that were moderately but significantly shorter. Compared with healthy donors, patients appeared to share more similar naive, central memory and regulatory TCRB repertoires.

The specimen sequenced was central memory CD4+ T cells from blood. V usage is TRBV12-5 and J usage is TRBJ2-5, with 11 bases identical to TRBD2. The source is a man aged 25-40 years with type 1 diabetes. The CDR3, as DNA: TGTGCTAGTGCCCTGGGGCTAGCGGGGGGCCAAGAGACCCAGTACTTC. It codes for CASALGLAGGQETQYF.